This TCR beta chain was obtained from a study of T cells in Graves' hyperthyroidism and ophthalmopathy. Used for diagnoses were clinical symptoms, serum thyroxine and TRAb, thyroid ultrasound and orbital computed tomography. CDR1 is LGHDT and CDR2 is YNNKEL in the germline V gene (reference sequence). Deletions cut 4 bases from V and 2 bases from J, with 11 bases between. The CDR3 consists of 14 residues. TCR beta CDR3 sequences were amplified from RNA transcripts. RT-PCR in the first round (using the HTBI primer set) targeted the TCR CDR3. Each CDR3 protein is one row after TCRdb ran MiXCR on the multiplex PCR reads. Of about 250,000 distinct CDR3 sequences in the sample, approximately 25% were seen once. Ten or more counts support this clonotype.

This receptor was identified in a woman between 35 and 50 years old with Graves' ophthalmopathy. The V and J genes are TRBV3-1 and TRBJ1-1; D unclear. Sample: blood. In DNA form, the CDR3 reads TGTGCCAGCAGCCGCGGGTCAAAAAACACTGAAGCTTTCTTT. Translating gives CASSRGSKNTEAFF.